This T cell receptor beta chain was documented in a study of CD8+ T cells in alopecia areata. Isolated RNA was reverse transcribed into cDNA used as the sequencing template. The data were produced by immunoSEQ multiplex PCR, yet TCRdb's version contains in-frame clones alone and is incomplete. Of more than 100,000 clones listed, 50% to 60% are singletons. The CDR3 spans 16 residues. Germline assignment: CDR1 SGHRS and CDR2 YFSETQ. Trimming cost V 1 base and J 10 bases; bases outside gene matches: 11. This clone was seen a handful of times. The source was CD4+ T cells sorted from blood, collected at week 0. This TCR came from a human donor with alopecia areata. The chain couples TRBV5-1 to TRBJ2-1; 10 nucleotides agree with TRBD2. The CDR3 loop reads CASSLLPSGRPGEQFF. In nucleotides, the CDR3 is TGCGCCAGCAGCTTGTTACCTAGCGGGAGACCAGGGGAGCAGTTCTTC.